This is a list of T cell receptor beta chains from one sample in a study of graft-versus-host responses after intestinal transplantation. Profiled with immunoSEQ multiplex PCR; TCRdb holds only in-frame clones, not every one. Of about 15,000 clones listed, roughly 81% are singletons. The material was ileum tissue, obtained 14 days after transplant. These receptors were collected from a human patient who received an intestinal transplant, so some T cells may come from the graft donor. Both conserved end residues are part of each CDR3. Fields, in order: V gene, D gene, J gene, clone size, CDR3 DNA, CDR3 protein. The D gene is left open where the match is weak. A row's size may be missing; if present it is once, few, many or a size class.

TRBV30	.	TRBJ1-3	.	TGTGCCTGGGGTTCCTCTGGAAACACCATATATTTT	CAWGSSGNTIYF
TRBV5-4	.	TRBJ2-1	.	TGTGCCAGCAGCTCACAGGGCGGTTACAATGAGCAGTTCTTC	CASSSQGGYNEQFF
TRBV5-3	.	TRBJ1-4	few	TGTGCCAGAAGCTCCCTGGGGGGCAGGGCTGGAGAAAAACTGTTTTTT	CARSSLGGRAGEKLFF
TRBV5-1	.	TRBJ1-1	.	TGCGCCAGCAACCGGGACATGAACACTGAAGCTTTCTTT	CASNRDMNTEAFF
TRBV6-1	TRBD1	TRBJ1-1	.	TGTGCCAGCAGTGGCGACAGGGGGCTTAAGGGGACTGAAGCTTTCTTT	CASSGDRGLKGTEAFF
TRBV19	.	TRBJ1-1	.	TGTGCCAGTACCCTGGGCGAGGGTTTGGCTTTCTTT	CASTLGEGLAFF
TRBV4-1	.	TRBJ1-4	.	TGCGCCAGCAGCCAAGACCCGTTTGTGGCGACTGCAACTAATGAAAAACTGTTTTTT	CASSQDPFVATATNEKLFF
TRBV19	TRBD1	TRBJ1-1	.	TGTGCCAGTACCCAGTTGTGGGACAGGGTTAGGATGAACACTGAAGCTTTCTTT	CASTQLWDRVRMNTEAFF
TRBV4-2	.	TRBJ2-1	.	TGTGCCAGCAGCCCAACCTCCCTCCGACTGGGCAGCTCCTACAATGAGCAGTTCTTC	CASSPTSLRLGSSYNEQFF
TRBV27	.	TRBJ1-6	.	TGTGCCAGCAGTTCAAGCCAGGGATATTCACCCCTCCACTTT	CASSSSQGYSPLHF
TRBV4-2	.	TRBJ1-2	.	TGTGCCAGCAGTCAGGGACGGCGCGGCTACACCTTC	CASSQGRRGYTF
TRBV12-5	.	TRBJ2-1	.	TGTGCTAGTGGACCCACCACAGGGTATTACCGCCATGAGCAGTTCTTC	CASGPTTGYYRHEQFF
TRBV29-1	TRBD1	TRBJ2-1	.	TGCAGCGGGTACGGGGCGGGCGGACAGGGTGAGCAGTTCTTC	CSGYGAGGQGEQFF
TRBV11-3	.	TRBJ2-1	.	TGTGCCAGCAGCTTTGCCGGGATCGGGAATGAGCAGTTCTTC	CASSFAGIGNEQFF
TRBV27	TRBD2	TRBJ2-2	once	TGTGCCAGCAGTTTAACGGGGGGGCTCATAGTCGGGGAGCTGTTTTTT	CASSLTGGLIVGELFF
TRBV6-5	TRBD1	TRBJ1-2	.	TGTGCCAGCAGCCGTACAGGGGTGGCCTATGGCTACACCTTC	CASSRTGVAYGYTF
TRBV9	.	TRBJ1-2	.	TGTGCCAGCAGCGAAATTATGGGCTATGGCTACACCTTC	CASSEIMGYGYTF
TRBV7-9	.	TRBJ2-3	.	TGTGCCAGCAGCTTCCTAGCAGTTAGCACAGATACGCAGTATTTT	CASSFLAVSTDTQYF
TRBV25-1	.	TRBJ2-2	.	TGTGCCAGCAGTATGCGGGTCGGGGAGCTGTTTTTT	CASSMRVGELFF
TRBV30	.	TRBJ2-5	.	TGTGCCTGGAACGGGGACTTACGAGAGACCCAGTACTTC	CAWNGDLRETQYF
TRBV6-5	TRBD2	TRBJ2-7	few	TGTGCCAGCGGCAGGGAGGGCTACGAGCAGTACTTC	CASGREGYEQYF
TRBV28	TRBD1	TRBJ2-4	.	TGTGCCAGCAGCTCCGACAGGGCGATAGCCAAAAACATTCAGTACTTC	CASSSDRAIAKNIQYF
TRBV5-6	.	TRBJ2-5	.	TGTGCCAGCAGCCAAACCCCCCGGACTGAAGAGACCCAGTACTTC	CASSQTPRTEETQYF
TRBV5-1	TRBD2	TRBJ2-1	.	TGCGCCAGCAGCTACACTAGCGCTTTGGCGCCAAATGAGCAGTTCTTC	CASSYTSALAPNEQFF
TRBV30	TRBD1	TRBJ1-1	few	TGTGCCTGGAGTGACACAGGGGGCAACACTGAAGCTTTCTTT	CAWSDTGGNTEAFF
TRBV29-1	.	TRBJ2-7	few	TGCAGCGGTCGAAGTGGCCCCTACGAGCAGTACTTC	CSGRSGPYEQYF
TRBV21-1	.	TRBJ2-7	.	TGTGCCAGCAACAAGTTTAACCCCTACGAGCAGTACTTC	CASNKFNPYEQYF
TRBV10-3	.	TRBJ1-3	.	TGTGCCATCAAGGGCTCTGGAAACACCATATATTTT	CAIKGSGNTIYF
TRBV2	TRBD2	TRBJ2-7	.	TGTGCCAGCAGTGAGGCAACCGGGACTAGCTACGAGCAGTACTTC	CASSEATGTSYEQYF
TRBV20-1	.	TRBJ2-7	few	TGCAGTGCTAGTAGCAGGTACGAGCAGTACTTC	CSASSRYEQYF
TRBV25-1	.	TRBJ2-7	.	TGTGCCAGCGCTAGATCGGGGCCCAACTACGAGCAGTACTTC	CASARSGPNYEQYF
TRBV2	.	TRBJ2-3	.	TGTGCCAGCAGTTACGGAGATACGCAGTATTTT	CASSYGDTQYF
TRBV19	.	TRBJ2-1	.	TGTGCCACCCAAGGACCGAATTACAATGAGCAGTTCTTC	CATQGPNYNEQFF
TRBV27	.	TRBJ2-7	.	TGTGCCAGCAGTTTAACAAGCGCCTACGAGCAGTACTTC	CASSLTSAYEQYF
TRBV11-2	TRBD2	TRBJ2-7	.	TGTGCCAGCAGCTCCCCAACAAGCGGGGGATCCTACGAGCAGTACTTC	CASSSPTSGGSYEQYF
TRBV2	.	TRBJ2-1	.	TGTGCCAGCAGTGACGGAGGAGGACTGTACAATGAGCAGTTCTTC	CASSDGGGLYNEQFF
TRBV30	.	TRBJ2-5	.	TGTGCCTGGGCCAGGGACAGCGGGGCGCAGACCCAGTACTTC	CAWARDSGAQTQYF
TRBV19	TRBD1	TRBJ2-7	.	TGTGCCAGTAGTATAAAAGGGCAGGGGGTGAGGGAGCAGTACTTC	CASSIKGQGVREQYF
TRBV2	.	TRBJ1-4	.	TGTGCCAGCAGGGCAGGGGAAGGGAATGAAAAACTGTTTTTT	CASRAGEGNEKLFF
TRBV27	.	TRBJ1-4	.	TGTGCCAGCGGCACTTCAGGGGTTGGAGATGAAAAACTGTTTTTT	CASGTSGVGDEKLFF
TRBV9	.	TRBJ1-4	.	TGTGCCAGCAGCGTAGGGGGCAGGTTTAATGAAAAACTGTTTTTT	CASSVGGRFNEKLFF
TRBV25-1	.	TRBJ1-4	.	TGTGCCAGCAGTGATAGTCAGGCCCGTAATGAAAAACTGTTTTTT	CASSDSQARNEKLFF
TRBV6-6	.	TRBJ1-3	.	TGTGCCAGCAGTTACCCCGGGGTCTCTGGAAACACCATATATTTT	CASSYPGVSGNTIYF
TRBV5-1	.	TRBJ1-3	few	TGCGCCAGCAGCTGGGATCTCTCTGGAAACACCATATATTTT	CASSWDLSGNTIYF
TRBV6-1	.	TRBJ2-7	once	TGTGCCAGCAGTGAAGCTCGGGGGCCCTACGAGCAGTACTTC	CASSEARGPYEQYF
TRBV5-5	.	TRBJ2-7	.	TGTGCCAGCAGCCGGACAACAGGCGCCGAGCAGTACTTC	CASSRTTGAEQYF
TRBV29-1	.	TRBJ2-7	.	TGCAGCGTTGAAGATCGGGCAGGAGGGCACTACGAGCAGTACTTC	CSVEDRAGGHYEQYF
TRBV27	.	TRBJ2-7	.	TGTGCCAGCAGTTTACTGGATAGTTCCGGGTACGAGCAGTACTTC	CASSLLDSSGYEQYF
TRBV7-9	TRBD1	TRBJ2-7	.	TGTGCCAGCAGCTTACAGGGGGTGTTGAACGAGCAGTACTTC	CASSLQGVLNEQYF
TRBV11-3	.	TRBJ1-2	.	TGTGCCAGCAGCTTAGACGAACCGCTATATGGCTACACCTTC	CASSLDEPLYGYTF
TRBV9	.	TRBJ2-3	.	TGTGCCAGCAGCCCAAGCGGATTGGGAACAGATACGCAGTATTTT	CASSPSGLGTDTQYF
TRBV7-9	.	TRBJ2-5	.	TGTGCCAGCAGCTTAATGGACTCCCGCCAAGAGACCCAGTACTTC	CASSLMDSRQETQYF
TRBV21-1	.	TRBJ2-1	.	TGTGCCAGCAGCAAACTTGGGGAAAGGGGACGGGGCAATCACAATGAGCAGTTCTTC	CASSKLGERGRGNHNEQFF
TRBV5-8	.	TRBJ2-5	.	TGTGCCAGCAGCTCCGGCGTATTAGCTGGAAAAGAGACCCAGTACTTC	CASSSGVLAGKETQYF
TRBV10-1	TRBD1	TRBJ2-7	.	TGCGCCAGCAGTGTAGGGGGCGGCGAGCAGTACTTC	CASSVGGGEQYF
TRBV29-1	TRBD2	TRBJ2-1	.	TGCAGCGTTGGAGGACTAGCGGGAGGCAATGAGCAGTTCTTC	CSVGGLAGGNEQFF
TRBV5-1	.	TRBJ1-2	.	TGCGCCAGCAGCGGATCTAACTATGGCTACACCTTC	CASSGSNYGYTF
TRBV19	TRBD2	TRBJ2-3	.	TGTGCCAGTAGTCCCGCGGGACTAGCGGGAGGAGATACGCAGTATTTT	CASSPAGLAGGDTQYF
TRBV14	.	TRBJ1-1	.	TGTGCCAGCAGCCCGATGATGAACACTGAAGCTTTCTTT	CASSPMMNTEAFF
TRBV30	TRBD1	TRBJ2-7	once	TGTGCCTGGAGCGCACGGGACAGGGGTTACGAGCAGTACTTC	CAWSARDRGYEQYF